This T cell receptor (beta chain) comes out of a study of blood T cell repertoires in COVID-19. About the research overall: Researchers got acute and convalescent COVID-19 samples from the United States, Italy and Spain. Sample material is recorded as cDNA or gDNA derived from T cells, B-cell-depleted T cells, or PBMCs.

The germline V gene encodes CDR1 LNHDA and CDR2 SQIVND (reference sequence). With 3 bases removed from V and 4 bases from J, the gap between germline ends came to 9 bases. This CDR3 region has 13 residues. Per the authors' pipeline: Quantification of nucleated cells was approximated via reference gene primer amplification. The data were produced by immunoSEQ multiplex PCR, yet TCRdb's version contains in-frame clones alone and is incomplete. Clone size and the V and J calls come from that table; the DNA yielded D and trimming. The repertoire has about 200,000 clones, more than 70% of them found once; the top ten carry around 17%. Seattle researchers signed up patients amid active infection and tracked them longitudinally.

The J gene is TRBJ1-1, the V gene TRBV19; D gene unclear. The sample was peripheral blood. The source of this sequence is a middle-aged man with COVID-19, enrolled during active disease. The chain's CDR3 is CASSMIRGTEAFF. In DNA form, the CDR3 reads TGTGCCAGTAGTATGATCCGGGGCACTGAAGCTTTCTTT.